A selection of T cell receptor beta chains follows, all from one sample in a study of blood T cells in healthy people across ages. TCRdb fed the 5' RACE reads into MiXCR, producing one record per CDR3 protein. In the table there are fewer than 650,000 distinct CDR3 sequences, roughly a quarter of which are singletons. This sample also appeared in a second study, on T cells of mothers and their children.

The source material was blood. The receptor source for this set is a boy aged 2 to 9 in good health. The CDR3 runs from the conserved cysteine through the conserved F or W. Each record gives: clone size, D gene, V gene, J gene, CDR3 protein, CDR3 DNA. A D gene is named only where the DNA matches it firmly. Expanded clones get a size class; other rows say once, few or many, or leave the size out.

few,TRBD2,TRBV30,TRBJ2-7,CAWSPTSGGHPYEQYF,TGTGCCTGGAGCCCTACTAGCGGGGGGCACCCCTACGAGCAGTACTTC
-,TRBD2,TRBV5-1,TRBJ2-5,CASSLVAGGTVETQYF,TGCGCCAGCAGCTTGGTAGCGGGGGGGACGGTCGAGACCCAGTACTTC
-,-,TRBV7-9,TRBJ2-5,CASSLVGSYQETQYF,TGTGCCAGCAGCTTAGTTGGCTCGTACCAAGAGACCCAGTACTTC
few,TRBD1,TRBV5-5,TRBJ2-2,CASSSGTDHTGELFF,TGTGCCAGCAGCTCGGGGACAGACCACACCGGGGAGCTGTTTTTT
-,-,TRBV11-2,TRBJ2-5,CASSSKGLETRYF,TGTGCCAGCAGCTCAAAAGGCCTCGAGACCCGGTACTTC
-,-,TRBV7-2,TRBJ2-1,CASTGGSHNEQFF,TGTGCCAGCACCGGAGGGAGTCACAATGAGCAGTTCTTC
-,-,TRBV25-1,TRBJ2-2,CASSDLATANTGELFF,TGTGCCAGCAGTGACTTAGCGACGGCGAACACCGGGGAGCTGTTTTTT
few,TRBD1,TRBV6-1,TRBJ2-1,CASSLESAGGIYNEQFF,TGTGCCAGCAGCCTAGAATCCGCAGGGGGCATCTACAATGAGCAGTTCTTC
once,-,TRBV20-1,TRBJ1-5,CSARVRAINQPQHF,TGCAGTGCTAGAGTCCGGGCTATCAATCAGCCCCAGCATTTT
few,-,TRBV25-1,TRBJ2-5,CASSESGREETQYF,TGTGCCAGCAGTGAATCTGGCAGGGAAGAGACCCAGTACTTC
-,-,TRBV4-3,TRBJ2-1,CASSQDTSYNEQFF,TGCGCCAGCAGCCAAGATACGAGTTACAATGAGCAGTTCTTC
-,-,TRBV15,TRBJ2-3,CATGRGAADTQYF,TGTGCCACCGGCAGAGGAGCAGCGGATACGCAGTATTTT
few,-,TRBV11-2,TRBJ2-7,CASSSPLVPGAYEQYF,TGTGCCAGCAGCTCTCCCTTGGTCCCGGGGGCCTACGAGCAGTACTTC
-,TRBD1,TRBV19,TRBJ1-1,CASSTGGYFAVNTEAFF,TGTGCCAGTAGTACAGGGGGCTACTTTGCGGTGAACACTGAAGCTTTCTTT
-,-,TRBV30,TRBJ2-2,CAWSQVDPTNTGELFF,TGTGCCTGGAGTCAGGTAGACCCCACCAACACCGGGGAGCTGTTTTTT
few,-,TRBV7-9,TRBJ2-7,CASSARAGPSYEQYF,TGTGCCAGCAGCGCACGGGCGGGGCCATCCTACGAGCAGTACTTC
few,-,TRBV29-1,TRBJ1-1,CSLLVNTEAFF,TGCAGCCTACTGGTGAACACTGAAGCTTTCTTT
-,-,TRBV5-1,TRBJ2-3,CASRWDTRMTQYF,TGCGCCAGCAGATGGGACACCAGGATGACGCAGTATTTT
-,-,TRBV10-3,TRBJ2-3,CAITGNADTQYF,TGTGCCATCACAGGGAACGCAGATACGCAGTATTTT
few,-,TRBV6-6,TRBJ2-7,CASSYIGRGPSYEQYF,TGTGCCAGCAGTTACATCGGACGAGGACCTTCCTACGAGCAGTACTTC
few,-,TRBV5-8,TRBJ2-2,CASSLGEALNTGELFF,TGTGCCAGCAGCTTGGGGGAGGCCCTAAACACCGGGGAGCTGTTTTTT
-,TRBD2,TRBV12-3/TRBV12-4,TRBJ2-1,CASSFHRLAGGSDEQFF,TGTGCCAGCAGTTTTCACCGACTAGCGGGAGGGTCTGATGAGCAGTTCTTC
-,-,TRBV29-1,TRBJ2-5,CSATDSAWETQYF,TGCAGCGCCACAGACAGCGCTTGGGAGACCCAGTACTTC
few,TRBD1,TRBV5-1,TRBJ1-1,CASSWRQGLTEAFF,TGCGCCAGCAGTTGGAGACAGGGGTTGACTGAAGCTTTCTTT
few,TRBD1,TRBV7-8,TRBJ2-2,CASSRQGLTGELFF,TGTGCCAGCAGCAGACAGGGTCTCACCGGGGAGCTGTTTTTT
-,-,TRBV2,TRBJ2-2,CASTGDGELFF,TGTGCCAGCACTGGGGACGGGGAGCTGTTTTTT
-,-,TRBV4-1,TRBJ2-7,CASSQDSAGHANYEQYF,TGCGCCAGCAGCCAAGATTCTGCAGGCCATGCTAACTACGAGCAGTACTTC
few,TRBD2,TRBV7-9,TRBJ2-5,CASSLDRAGGQETQYF,TGTGCCAGCAGCTTAGATCGAGCGGGGGGCCAAGAGACCCAGTACTTC
few,-,TRBV7-6,TRBJ1-1,CASSVYRGNNEAFF,TGTGCCAGCAGCGTATATAGGGGGAATAATGAAGCTTTCTTT
-,-,TRBV7-8,TRBJ2-7,CASSGIRTGYYEQYF,TGTGCCAGCAGCGGGATAAGGACCGGATACTACGAGCAGTACTTC
-,-,TRBV3-1,TRBJ2-7,CASSRTVRYEQYF,TGTGCCAGCAGCAGGACAGTGAGGTACGAGCAGTACTTC
few,-,TRBV7-9,TRBJ2-4,CASSSGSQPNKNIQYF,TGTGCCAGCAGCTCCGGGAGCCAACCGAACAAAAACATTCAGTACTTC
-,-,TRBV9,TRBJ1-2,CASSVSQKDGYTF,TGTGCCAGCAGCGTATCACAGAAGGATGGCTACACCTTC
-,-,TRBV18,TRBJ2-2,CASSRDQSNTGELFF,TGTGCCAGCTCGCGGGACCAATCAAACACCGGGGAGCTGTTTTTT
few,-,TRBV10-3,TRBJ2-7,CAISDGDPRSYEQYF,TGTGCCATCAGTGACGGGGACCCTCGTTCCTACGAGCAGTACTTC
few,TRBD1,TRBV9,TRBJ1-2,CASSSLDLQGSTYGYTF,TGTGCCAGCAGTAGCTTGGACCTACAGGGGTCTACCTATGGCTACACCTTC
-,TRBD1,TRBV9,TRBJ1-4,CASSVGGTGTEKLFF,TGTGCCAGCAGCGTAGGAGGGACAGGGACTGAAAAACTGTTTTTT
-,TRBD2,TRBV6-1,TRBJ2-3,CASSEDIVAGRTDTQYF,TGTGCCAGCAGTGAAGACATCGTAGCGGGGCGGACAGATACGCAGTATTTT
few,TRBD1,TRBV3-1,TRBJ1-1,CASSPIGGGASAFF,TGTGCCAGCAGCCCGATTGGAGGGGGCGCGTCAGCTTTCTTT
-,-,TRBV6-2/TRBV6-3,TRBJ2-2,CASSYQAGFGELFF,TGTGCCAGCAGTTATCAGGCGGGTTTCGGGGAGCTGTTTTTT
few,-,TRBV7-2,TRBJ2-5,CASTESTGLETQYF,TGTGCCAGCACCGAAAGTACAGGGTTGGAGACCCAGTACTTC
-,-,TRBV6-5,TRBJ2-1,CAIGDNEQFF,TGTGCCATTGGGGACAATGAGCAGTTCTTC
few,-,TRBV15,TRBJ2-1,CATSRDQGYGEQFF,TGTGCCACCAGCAGAGATCAGGGCTATGGTGAGCAGTTCTTC
few,-,TRBV5-1,TRBJ2-4,CASSLEGAGNIQYF,TGCGCCAGCAGCTTGGAAGGGGCGGGAAACATTCAGTACTTC
-,-,TRBV7-9,TRBJ2-5,CASSRRLEETQYF,TGTGCCAGCAGCCGGAGACTCGAAGAGACCCAGTACTTC
few,TRBD1,TRBV5-1,TRBJ2-5,CASPFDRGETQYF,TGCGCCAGTCCATTCGACAGGGGCGAGACCCAGTACTTC
many,-,TRBV28,TRBJ2-7,CASDRRSPHEQYF,TGTGCCAGTGACAGGAGATCCCCCCACGAGCAGTACTTC